Below are 4 T cell receptor beta chains sequenced from a single sample in a study of blood T cell repertoires in COVID-19. Sequenced by immunoSEQ multiplex PCR; TCRdb stores in-frame clones only, minus some. The sample contains around 100,000 clones, about 80% of which appear only once. Sequenced input: peripheral blood. These receptors were obtained from a man between 65 and 85 years old with active or convalescent COVID-19.

This chain's CDR3 is CASNPALGGPYGYTF. The CDR3 DNA reads as TGTGCCAGCAACCCTGCTTTAGGGGGACCTTATGGCTACACCTTC. The chain uses TRBV6-5 and TRBJ1-2, with a weak D call TRBD1 (6 bases). The CDR3 spans 15 residues. From germline, CDR1 is MNHEY and CDR2 SVGAGI. Trimming removed 7 bases from V and 5 bases from J, with 20 bases in between.

The chain carries TRBV2 and TRBJ1-3; D gene unclear. This CDR3 is 17 amino acids long. Germline V gene lookup returns CDR1 SNHLY and CDR2 FYNNEI. Trimming pared 2 bases from V and 0 bases from J, leaving 14 bases between. The chain's CDR3 is CASSEWVRGSSGNTIYF. CDR3 DNA sequence: TGTGCCAGCAGTGAATGGGTCCGTGGGAGCTCTGGAAACACCATATATTTT. The entire variable domain, with the rest obtained from reference TRBV2 and TRBJ1-3, is as follows: EPEVTQTPSHQVTQMGQEVILRCVPISNHLYFYWYRQILGQKVEFLVSFYNNEISEKSEIFDDQFSVERPDGSNFTLKIRSTKLEDSAMYFCASSEWVRGSSGNTIYFGEGSWLTVV.

A single count supports this clone. The chain uses TRBV5-1 and TRBJ2-5, with a possible D match to TRBD1 (6 bases). Trimming removed 4 bases at V and 1 base at J, with 20 bases between. Germline-derived CDR1 and CDR2 are SGHRS and YFSETQ. The CDR3 spans 17 residues. In DNA form, the CDR3 reads TGCGCCAGCAGCCCCTGGGCACAGGGAATGGCCCAAGAGACCCAGTACTTC. Translating gives CASSPWAQGMAQETQYF.

V is TRBV7-9 and J is TRBJ1-2; 7 bases are a match to TRBD1. This CDR3 comprises 16 residues. V lost 3 bases, J lost 1 base, and 8 bases stayed unmatched. CDR1 is SEHNR and CDR2 is FQNEAQ in the germline V gene (reference sequence). The CDR3: CASSFGRDRVNYGYTF. CDR3 nucleotide sequence: TGTGCCAGCAGCTTCGGTCGAGACAGGGTTAACTATGGCTACACCTTC.